The 15 T cell receptor beta chains below were found in one sample sequenced in a study of blood T cell repertoires in COVID-19. Data came from immunoSEQ multiplex PCR; TCRdb stores just in-frame clones and leaves some out. Among some 14,000 clones listed, approximately 73% were seen once. The sample comprised peripheral blood. The origin of the receptors is a boy younger than 10 with active or convalescent COVID-19.

This chain joins TRBV27 and TRBJ1-6; D is unclear. This CDR3 is 14 amino acids long. Per the germline V gene, CDR1 is MNHEY and CDR2 is SMNVEV (reference sequence). The V end was cut by 0 bases, the J end by 5 bases, with 5 bases between. The DNA for the CDR3 is TGTGCCAGCAGTTTATCCTGGCATAATTCACCCCTCCACTTT. Amino acid sequence: CASSLSWHNSPLHF.

This chain links TRBV29-1 with TRBJ2-7; 7 bases line up with TRBD2. The CDR3 is made up of 12 amino acids. Unmatched junction bases numbered 8, after V lost 5 bases and J lost 7 bases. Germline V gene lookup returns CDR1 SQVTM and CDR2 ANQGSEA. The CDR3 reads CSVKPRELEQYF. The CDR3, as DNA: TGCAGCGTTAAACCGCGGGAGCTGGAGCAGTACTTC.

J is TRBJ2-5 and V is TRBV7-2, with D tentatively TRBD2 (6 bases). In germline, CDR1 is SGHTA, CDR2 FQGNSA. This CDR3 has 13 amino acids. V was shortened by 11 bases and J by 3 bases, with 16 bases between the two germline ends. The CDR3 protein is CAASAGRKETQYF. Here the CDR3 DNA reads TGTGCCGCCTCGGCGGGGAGAAAAGAGACCCAGTACTTC.

The V call is TRBV5-1, the J call TRBJ2-3, with 12 bases aligning to TRBD1. The CDR3 has 19 amino acids. The germline gives CDR1 SGHRS, CDR2 YFSETQ. Losses at the gene ends were 2 bases for V and 5 bases for J; bases not matched to a gene: 15. The DNA of the CDR3 is TGCGCCAGCAGCTTTCGTCTTTCACGGGACAGGGGGCCAGGAGATACGCAGTATTTT. Residues: CASSFRLSRDRGPGDTQYF.

For the CDR3, the DNA is TGTGCCAGCAGCTCCTTCCCCGCGGGGGATCCTGAAGCTTTCTTT. It is translated as CASSSFPAGDPEAFF. The gene calls are TRBV7-9 and TRBJ1-1; D is perhaps TRBD1 (5 bases). The CDR3 runs to 15 residues. V lost 4 bases and J lost 6, with 18 bases in between. The germline gives CDR1 SEHNR, CDR2 FQNEAQ (reference sequence).

The V gene is TRBV7-2, the J gene TRBJ1-4; 7 bases match TRBD1. Germline V gene data show CDR1 as SGHTA and CDR2 as FQGNSA. J was trimmed by 8 bases and V by 1 base; bases with no gene match: 13. The CDR3 is 17 residues long. The CDR3 spells CASSLVVSWTGGEKLFF. The CDR3 DNA follows: TGTGCCAGCAGCTTAGTAGTATCTTGGACAGGCGGGGAAAAACTGTTTTTT.

The CDR3 sequence: CASSSRRGIQPQHF. CDR3 DNA: TGTGCCAGCAGTTCCCGACGGGGGATTCAGCCCCAGCATTTT. The V and J genes are TRBV28 and TRBJ1-5; possible D gene TRBD1, 5 bases. V was shortened by 4 bases and J by 6 bases, with 13 bases between the two germline ends. The CDR3 loop spans 14 amino acids. Germline lookup yields CDR1 MDHEN and CDR2 SYDVKM.

The V and J genes are TRBV5-1 and TRBJ1-2, with 7 bases lining up with TRBD1. V dropped 0 bases and J dropped 2; count of bases not matched to a gene: 7. Germline CDR1 and CDR2: SGHRS and YFSETQ. The length of the CDR3 is 16 residues. CDR3 bases: TGCGCCAGCAGCTTGGCCCGACAGGGATCGAACTATGGCTACACCTTC. It encodes CASSLARQGSNYGYTF.

This clone occurred a few times. The V and J genes are TRBV13 and TRBJ1-2; the D gene is possibly TRBD1 (6 bases). From germline, CDR1 is PRHDT and CDR2 FYEKMQ (reference sequence). This CDR3 has 14 amino acids. V was cut by 4 bases and J by 4 bases, with 13 bases left in between. The CDR3 DNA follows: TGTGCCAGCAGCTCTCTTGGGGGCCCCTATGGCTACACCTTC. Residues: CASSSLGGPYGYTF.

The chain combines TRBV19 with TRBJ1-5; D is possibly TRBD1 (6 bases). This CDR3 comprises 12 residues. In germline, CDR1 is LNHDA, CDR2 SQIVND (reference sequence). Trimming shortened V by 5 bases and J by 9 bases, and 11 bases separated the two germline ends. CDR3 nucleotide sequence: TGTGCCAGTAGTCACCCCAGGGGGCCCCAGCATTTT. Translation gives CASSHPRGPQHF.

CDR3 sequence: CASSQGPTYEQYF. CDR3 bases: TGTGCCAGCAGTCAGGGGCCCACCTACGAGCAGTACTTC. The V and J genes are TRBV6-2 or TRBV6-3 and TRBJ2-7; D possibly corresponds to TRBD1 (6 bases). This CDR3 region has 13 residues. V gave up 5 bases and J gave up 2 bases, with 10 bases separating them. From germline, CDR1 is MNHEY and CDR2 SVGEGT.

Here the CDR3 reads CASSTDSYGYTF. The CDR3 nucleotides read TGTGCCAGCTCAACGGACAGCTATGGCTACACCTTC. The V and J genes are TRBV18 and TRBJ1-2; maybe TRBD1 (6 bases). The germline V and J ends were trimmed by 5 bases and 4 bases, with 8 bases remaining between them. The CDR3 extends over 12 amino acids. Germline V lookup: CDR1 KGHSH, CDR2 LQKENI.

This clone is deemed medium-sized (0.01 to 0.1%). The CDR3 loop reads CASSRTGATGNTIYF. In DNA form, the CDR3 reads TGTGCCAGCAGTCGCACAGGGGCCACTGGAAACACCATATATTTT. The rearrangement uses TRBV28 and TRBJ1-3; 7 bases fit TRBD1. Trimming took 5 bases from V and 2 from J; bases not matched to a gene: 6. Germline V gene lookup returns CDR1 MDHEN and CDR2 SYDVKM. The CDR3 has 15 amino acids.

This chain connects TRBV6-6 to TRBJ2-4, with TRBD2 matching over 7 bases. The CDR3 covers 14 residues. CDR1 MNHNY and CDR2 SVGAGI come from the germline V gene (reference sequence). V lost 5 bases, J lost 4 bases, and 5 bases stayed unmatched. CDR3 residues: CASSPSGVKNIQYF. CDR3 DNA: TGTGCCAGCAGTCCCAGCGGGGTAAAAAACATTCAGTACTTC.

Judged by abundance, this clone is medium-sized. The chain carries TRBV2 and TRBJ2-1; D possibly corresponds to TRBD2 (6 bases). The CDR3 has 15 amino acids. CDR1 and CDR2 (germline): SNHLY, FYNNEI. The V end was cut by 8 bases, the J end by 0 bases, with 14 bases between. This CDR3 reads CASRDVGSSYNEQFF. In DNA, the CDR3 is TGTGCCAGCCGGGATGTCGGGAGCTCCTACAATGAGCAGTTCTTC.